This T cell receptor beta chain was sequenced in a study of vaccination effects on CD4 cells after COVID-19. Across the study: Before any sequencing was done, the ViraFEST assay used viral peptide pools to expand antigen-specific CD4+ T cells. It was a median of 72 days after the second dose that post-vaccine samples were obtained.

Here immunoSEQ multiplex PCR was the method, and the copy in TCRdb shows in-frame clones only, minus some. The sample consists of some 47,000 clones, less than 85% of them appearing once. This clone has more than one count but fewer than ten. Its antigen is currently unknown. The V gene end was trimmed by 6 bases and the J gene end by 7 bases; junction bases not matched to a gene: 12. CDR1 and CDR2 (germline): SEHNR, FQNEAQ (reference sequence). The CDR3 runs 15 residues. The culture ran for roughly ten days, and then CD4+ T cells were isolated. Everyone in the study got two shots of either the BNT162b2 or mRNA-1273 vaccine. Vaccinated recipients, who were negative for nucleocapsid antibodies, had no history of SARS-CoV-2 infection.

This sequence was found in a human donor who received a COVID-19 vaccine. The source material was CD4+ T cells from PBMCs cultured without peptide, sampled after COVID-19 vaccination. V gene TRBV7-9 combines with J gene TRBJ2-1; 7 bases fit TRBD1. The CDR3 protein is CASRETGYNRNEQFF. CDR3 DNA: TGTGCCAGCAGAGAGACAGGGTATAATCGTAATGAGCAGTTCTTC.